This record concerns one T cell receptor beta chain sequence. The antigen is unknown. Using immunoSEQ multiplex PCR, the repertoire was profiled, and TCRdb retains in-frame clones only, with some absent. The data contain about 300,000 clones, roughly four fifths of them singletons. The sample comes from a study of cytotoxic CD8 clonotypes in ibrutinib-treated CLL. In the study overall: Among patients, around 24 responded partially and 2 completely; 15 or so then stayed remitted and roughly 12 progressed after median approximately 72 months. Findings and caveats of the study: Clonality showed a rise at ibrutinib response that reversed toward baseline at progression.

Roughly 2 micrograms of genomic DNA from cryopreserved PBMCs went into TCR beta libraries. This CDR3 is built from 15 residues. Trimming left V 3 bases short and J 1 base short, with 13 bases between. Germline values: CDR1 SGHDN, CDR2 FVKESK. The chain joins TRBV14 to TRBJ2-7; TRBD1 is a possible D gene (6 bases). This TCR derives from a human donor with chronic lymphocytic leukemia. The sample was PBMCs, taken at disease progression, from a patient treated with ibrutinib. The CDR3 sequence: CASSHGQIPSYEQYF. The CDR3 DNA is TGTGCCAGCAGCCACGGACAGATACCTTCCTACGAGCAGTACTTC.